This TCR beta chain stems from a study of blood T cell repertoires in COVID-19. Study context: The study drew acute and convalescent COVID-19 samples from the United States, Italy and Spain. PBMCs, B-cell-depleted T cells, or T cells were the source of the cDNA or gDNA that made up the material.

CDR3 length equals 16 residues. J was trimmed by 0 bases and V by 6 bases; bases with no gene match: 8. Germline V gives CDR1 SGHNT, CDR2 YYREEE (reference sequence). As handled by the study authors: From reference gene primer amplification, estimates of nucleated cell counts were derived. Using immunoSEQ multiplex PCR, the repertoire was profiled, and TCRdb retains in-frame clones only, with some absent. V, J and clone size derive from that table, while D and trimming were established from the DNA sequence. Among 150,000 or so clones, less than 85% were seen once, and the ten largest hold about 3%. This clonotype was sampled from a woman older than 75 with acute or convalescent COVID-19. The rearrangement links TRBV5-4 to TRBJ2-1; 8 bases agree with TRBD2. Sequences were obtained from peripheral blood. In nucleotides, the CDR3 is TGTGCCAGCATATTGACTAGCGCCCGCTCCTACAATGAGCAGTTCTTC. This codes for CASILTSARSYNEQFF.